This T cell receptor (beta chain) was retrieved from a study of T cell repertoires in cytomegalovirus infection. General observations from the study: Frequencies of public TCR beta families were cumulated, and this identified carriers of CMV plus the relevant HLA.

About this clonotype itself: The antigen is undetermined.

TCRdb reprocessed the reads via MiXCR and lists one record per CDR3 protein. The sample lists roughly 230,000 distinct CDR3 sequences; 22% were seen once. The ends lost 6 bases at V and 7 bases at J; junction bases unmatched: 11. Germline lookup yields CDR1 SGHTA and CDR2 FQGNSA. The CDR3 has 15 amino acids. The TCR was taken from a human donor in good health (CMV status not recorded). Some clones in this sample may be carry-over from other donors' samples. The chain carries TRBV7-2 and TRBJ1-5; TRBD1 agrees at 8 bases. What was sequenced was CD8+ T cells from PBMCs. As DNA, the CDR3 is TGTGCCAGCAGGCCAGGGGGCAGGGGTGGACAGCCCCAGCATTTT. As protein: CASRPGGRGGQPQHF. The complete variable domain, with remaining parts taken from reference TRBV7-2 and TRBJ1-5, reads GAGVSQSPSNKVTEKGKDVELRCDPISGHTALYWYRQSLGQGLEFLIYFQGNSAPDKSGLPSDRFSAERTGGSVSTLTIQRTQQEDSAVYLCASRPGGRGGQPQHFGDGTRLSIL.